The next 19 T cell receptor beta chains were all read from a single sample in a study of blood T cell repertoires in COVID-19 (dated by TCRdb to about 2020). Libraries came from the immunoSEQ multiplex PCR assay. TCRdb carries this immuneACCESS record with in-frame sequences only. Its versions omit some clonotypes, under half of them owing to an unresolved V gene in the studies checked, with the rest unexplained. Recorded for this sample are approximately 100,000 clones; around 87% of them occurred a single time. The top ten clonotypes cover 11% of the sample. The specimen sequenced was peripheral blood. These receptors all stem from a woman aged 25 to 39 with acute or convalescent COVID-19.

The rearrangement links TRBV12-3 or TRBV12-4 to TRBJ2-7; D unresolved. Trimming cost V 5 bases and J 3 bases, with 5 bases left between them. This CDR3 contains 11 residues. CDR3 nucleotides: TGTGCCAGCAGTCTTGTCTACGAGCAGTACTTC. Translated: CASSLVYEQYF.

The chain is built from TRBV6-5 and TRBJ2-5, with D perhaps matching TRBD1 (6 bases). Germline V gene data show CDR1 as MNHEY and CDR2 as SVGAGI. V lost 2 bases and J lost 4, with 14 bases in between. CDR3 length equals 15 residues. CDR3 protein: CASSYLRGMRETQYF. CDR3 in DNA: TGTGCCAGCAGTTACCTCAGGGGAATGAGAGAGACCCAGTACTTC.

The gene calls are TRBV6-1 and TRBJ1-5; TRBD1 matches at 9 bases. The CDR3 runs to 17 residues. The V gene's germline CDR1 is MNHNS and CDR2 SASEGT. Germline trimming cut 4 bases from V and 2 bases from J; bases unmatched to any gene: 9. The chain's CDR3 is CASSAPGTGYGNQPQHF. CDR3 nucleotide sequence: TGTGCCAGCAGTGCTCCCGGGACAGGGTACGGCAATCAGCCCCAGCATTTT.

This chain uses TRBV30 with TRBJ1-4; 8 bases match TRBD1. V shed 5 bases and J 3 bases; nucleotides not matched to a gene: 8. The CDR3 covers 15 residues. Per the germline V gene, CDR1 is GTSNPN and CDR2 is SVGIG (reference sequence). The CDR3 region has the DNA TGTGCCTGGCTCAACGACAGGGGTGCTAATGAAAAACTGTTTTTT. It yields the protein CAWLNDRGANEKLFF.

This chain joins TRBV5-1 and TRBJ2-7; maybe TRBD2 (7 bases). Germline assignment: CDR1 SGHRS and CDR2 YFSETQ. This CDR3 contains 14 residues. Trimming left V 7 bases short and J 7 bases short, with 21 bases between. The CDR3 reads CASSLLGGLREQYF. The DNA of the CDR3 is TGCGCCAGCTCTCTCCTGGGGGGGCTCAGGGAGCAGTACTTC. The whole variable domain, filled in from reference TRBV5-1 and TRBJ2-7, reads KAGVTQTPRYLIKTRGQQVTLSCSPISGHRSVSWYQQTPGQGLQFLFEYFSETQRNKGNFPGRFSGRQFSNSRSEMNVSTLELGDSALYLCASSLLGGLREQYFGPGTRLTVT.

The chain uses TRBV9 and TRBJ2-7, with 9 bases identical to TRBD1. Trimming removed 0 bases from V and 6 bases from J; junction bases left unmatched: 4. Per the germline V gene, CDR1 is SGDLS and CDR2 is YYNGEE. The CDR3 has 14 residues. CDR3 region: CASSVVGQGSEQYF. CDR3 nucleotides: TGTGCCAGCAGCGTAGTGGGACAGGGTTCCGAGCAGTACTTC.

The CDR3 DNA reads as TGTGCCAGCAGCCAATGGGGCCTAGGGATTTCTGGGGCCAACGTCCTGACTTTC. Protein sequence: CASSQWGLGISGANVLTF. The chain is built from TRBV14 and TRBJ2-6; perhaps TRBD1 as D (5 bases). Germline loops: CDR1 SGHDN, CDR2 FVKESK. The CDR3 contains 18 residues. Trimming removed 2 bases at V and 1 base at J, with 15 bases between.

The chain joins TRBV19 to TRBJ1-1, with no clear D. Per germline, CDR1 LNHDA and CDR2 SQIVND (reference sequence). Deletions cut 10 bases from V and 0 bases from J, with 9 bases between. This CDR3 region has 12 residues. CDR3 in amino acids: CATGWVNTEAFF. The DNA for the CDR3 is TGTGCCACCGGGTGGGTGAACACTGAAGCTTTCTTT.

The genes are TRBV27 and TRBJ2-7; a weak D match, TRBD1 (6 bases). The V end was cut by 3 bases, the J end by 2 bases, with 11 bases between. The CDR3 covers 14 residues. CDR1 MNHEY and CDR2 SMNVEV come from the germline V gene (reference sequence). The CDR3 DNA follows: TGTGCCAGCAGTTTTGGCAGGGGTCCCTACGAGCAGTACTTC. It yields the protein CASSFGRGPYEQYF.

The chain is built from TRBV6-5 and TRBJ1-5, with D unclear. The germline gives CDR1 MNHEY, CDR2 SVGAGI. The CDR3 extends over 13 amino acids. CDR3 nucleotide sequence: TGTGCTCGGAGGAAGAGTGCTCATCAGCCCCAGCATTTT. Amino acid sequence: CARRKSAHQPQHF.

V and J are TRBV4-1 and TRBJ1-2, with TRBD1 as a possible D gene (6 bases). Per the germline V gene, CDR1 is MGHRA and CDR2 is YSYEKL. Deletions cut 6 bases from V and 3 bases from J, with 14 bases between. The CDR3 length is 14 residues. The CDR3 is CASSLTGLDYGYTF. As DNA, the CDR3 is TGCGCCAGCAGTTTGACAGGATTAGACTATGGCTACACCTTC.

CDR3 in amino acids: CSARDRDTQYF. In DNA form, the CDR3 reads TGCAGTGCTAGAGATAGAGATACGCAGTATTTT. The chain joins TRBV20-1 to TRBJ2-3; no clear D. Trimming stripped 0 bases from V and 5 bases from J, with 3 bases between. This CDR3 region has 11 residues. The germline CDR1 and CDR2 sequences are DFQATT and SNEGSKA (reference sequence).

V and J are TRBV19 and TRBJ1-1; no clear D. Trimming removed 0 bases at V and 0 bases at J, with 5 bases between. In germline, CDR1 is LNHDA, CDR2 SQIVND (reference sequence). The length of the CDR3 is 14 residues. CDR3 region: CASSIDDLNTEAFF. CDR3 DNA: TGTGCCAGTAGTATAGACGACTTGAACACTGAAGCTTTCTTT.

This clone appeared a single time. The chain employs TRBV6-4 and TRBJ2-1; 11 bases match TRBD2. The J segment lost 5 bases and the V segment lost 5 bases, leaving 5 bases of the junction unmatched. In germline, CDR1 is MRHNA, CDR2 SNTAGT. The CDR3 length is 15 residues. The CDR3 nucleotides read TGTGCCAGCAGTTCTAGCGGGGGGATAAACAATGAGCAGTTCTTC. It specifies CASSSSGGINNEQFF.

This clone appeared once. The CDR3 sequence: CASSFGANYEQYF. The CDR3 DNA reads as TGTGCCAGCAGCTTTGGGGCGAACTACGAGCAGTACTTC. V and J are TRBV11-2 and TRBJ2-7; perhaps TRBD1 as D (5 bases). The V gene lost 3 bases and the J gene lost 3 bases, with 9 bases spanning the gap. Germline V CDR1 and CDR2: SGHAT, FQNNGV. This CDR3 has 13 amino acids.

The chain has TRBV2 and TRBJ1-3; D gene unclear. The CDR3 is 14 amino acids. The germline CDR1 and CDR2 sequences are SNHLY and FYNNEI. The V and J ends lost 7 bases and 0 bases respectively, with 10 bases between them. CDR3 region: CASKSGYSGNTIYF. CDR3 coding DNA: TGTGCCAGCAAATCGGGATACTCTGGAAACACCATATATTTT.

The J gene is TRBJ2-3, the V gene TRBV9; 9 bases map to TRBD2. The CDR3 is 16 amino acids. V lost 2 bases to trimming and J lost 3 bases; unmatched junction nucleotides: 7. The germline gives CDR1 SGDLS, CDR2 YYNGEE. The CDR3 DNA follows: TGTGCCAGCAGCGTGAGGCGGGGGGGCTTGACAGATACGCAGTATTTT. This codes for CASSVRRGGLTDTQYF.

The CDR3 here is CASSRGHLDQPQHF. CDR3 DNA sequence: TGTGCCAGCAGCCGCGGGCATTTAGATCAGCCCCAGCATTTT. The chain is built from TRBV6-6 and TRBJ1-5; D not certain. V lost 6 bases, J lost 5 bases, and 14 bases lay in between. This CDR3 is built from 14 residues. Germline V gene lookup returns CDR1 MNHNY and CDR2 SVGAGI (reference sequence).

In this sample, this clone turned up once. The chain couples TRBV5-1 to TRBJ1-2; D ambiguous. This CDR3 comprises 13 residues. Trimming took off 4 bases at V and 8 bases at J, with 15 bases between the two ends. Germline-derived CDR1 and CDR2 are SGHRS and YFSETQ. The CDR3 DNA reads TGCGCCAGCAGCCCCGACGGGGAGGGAGGCTACACCTTC. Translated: CASSPDGEGGYTF.